This TCR beta chain was profiled in a study of blood T cell repertoires in COVID-19. Across the whole study: Sources were T cells, B-cell-depleted T cells, or PBMCs; the material itself was cDNA or gDNA.

Germline CDR1 SGHNT, CDR2 YENEEA. V was pared by 0 bases and J by 3 bases, with 11 bases between. This CDR3 is 15 amino acids long. Participant ages covered roughly 18 to 90 years across about two dozen US areas. Participants' own reports of clinical history determined their cohort assignment. Per the original methods: Amplification from reference gene primers served as the basis for estimated nucleated cell counts. TCRdb keeps only in-frame clones here, not all; method: immunoSEQ multiplex PCR. V, J and clone size are those of that table, while D and trimming were read from the DNA. The top ten hold about 2% of the sample, which has 210,000 or so clones, under 85% seen once.

The sequence derives from a man aged 55 to 70 who had recovered from COVID-19. The sequencing input was PBMCs or T cells enriched from blood (not recorded which). This chain links TRBV11-3 with TRBJ1-1; a weak D match, TRBD1 (6 bases). This CDR3 reads CASSLDWGQDTEAFF. DNA of the CDR3: TGTGCCAGCAGCTTAGATTGGGGACAAGACACTGAAGCTTTCTTT.